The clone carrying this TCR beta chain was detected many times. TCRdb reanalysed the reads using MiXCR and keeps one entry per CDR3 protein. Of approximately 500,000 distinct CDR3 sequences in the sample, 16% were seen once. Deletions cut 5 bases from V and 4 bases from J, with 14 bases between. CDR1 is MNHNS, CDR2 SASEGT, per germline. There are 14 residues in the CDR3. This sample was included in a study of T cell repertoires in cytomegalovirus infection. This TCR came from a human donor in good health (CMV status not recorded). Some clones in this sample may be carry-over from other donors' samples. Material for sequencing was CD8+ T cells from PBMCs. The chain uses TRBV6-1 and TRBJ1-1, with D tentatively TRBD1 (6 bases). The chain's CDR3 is CASSWGRGTTEAFF. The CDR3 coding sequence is TGTGCCAGCAGTTGGGGCAGGGGAACCACTGAAGCTTTCTTT.